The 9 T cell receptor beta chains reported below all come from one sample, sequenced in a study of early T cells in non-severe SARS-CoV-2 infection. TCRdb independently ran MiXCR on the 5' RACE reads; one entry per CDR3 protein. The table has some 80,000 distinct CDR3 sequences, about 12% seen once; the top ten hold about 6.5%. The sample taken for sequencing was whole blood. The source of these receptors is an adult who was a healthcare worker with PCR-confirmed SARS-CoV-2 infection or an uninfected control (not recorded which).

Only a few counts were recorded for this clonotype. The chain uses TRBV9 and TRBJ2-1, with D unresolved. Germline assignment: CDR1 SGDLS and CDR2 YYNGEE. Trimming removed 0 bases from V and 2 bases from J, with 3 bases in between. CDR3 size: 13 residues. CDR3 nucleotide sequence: TGTGCCAGCAGCGTAGGTCCCTACAATGAGCAGTTCTTC. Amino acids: CASSVGPYNEQFF.

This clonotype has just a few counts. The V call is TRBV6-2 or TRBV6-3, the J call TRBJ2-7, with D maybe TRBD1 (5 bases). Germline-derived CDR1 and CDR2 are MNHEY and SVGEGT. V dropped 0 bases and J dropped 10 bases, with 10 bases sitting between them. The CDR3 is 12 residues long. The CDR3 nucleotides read TGTGCCAGCAGTTACTCAGCAGGGCTCCAGTACTTC. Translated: CASSYSAGLQYF.

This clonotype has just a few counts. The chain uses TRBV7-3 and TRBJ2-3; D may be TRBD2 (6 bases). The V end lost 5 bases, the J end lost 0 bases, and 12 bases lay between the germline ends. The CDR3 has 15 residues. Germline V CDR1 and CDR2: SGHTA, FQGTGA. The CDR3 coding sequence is TGTGCCAGCAGCCGTACGGGAGTAAGCACAGATACGCAGTATTTT. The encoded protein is CASSRTGVSTDTQYF.

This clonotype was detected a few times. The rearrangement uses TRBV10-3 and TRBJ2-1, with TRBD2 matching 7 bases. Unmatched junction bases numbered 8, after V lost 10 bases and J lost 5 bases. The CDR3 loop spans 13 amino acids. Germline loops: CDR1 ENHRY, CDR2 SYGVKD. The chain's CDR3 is CATWEGINNEQFF. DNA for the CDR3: TGTGCCACCTGGGAGGGTATCAACAATGAGCAGTTCTTC.

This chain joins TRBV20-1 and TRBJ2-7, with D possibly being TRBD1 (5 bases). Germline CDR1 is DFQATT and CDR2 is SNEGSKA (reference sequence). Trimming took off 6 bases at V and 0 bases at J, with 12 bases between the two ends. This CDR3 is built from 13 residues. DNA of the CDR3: TGCAGTGCCCACGACAGTTTCTCCTACGAGCAGTACTTC. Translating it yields CSAHDSFSYEQYF.

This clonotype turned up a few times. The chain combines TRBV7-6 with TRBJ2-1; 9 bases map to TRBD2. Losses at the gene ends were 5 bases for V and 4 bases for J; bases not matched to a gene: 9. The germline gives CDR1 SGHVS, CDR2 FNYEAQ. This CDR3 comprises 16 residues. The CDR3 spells CASSRRLAATYNEQFF. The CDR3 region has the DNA TGTGCCAGCAGCCGACGACTAGCGGCCACATACAATGAGCAGTTCTTC.

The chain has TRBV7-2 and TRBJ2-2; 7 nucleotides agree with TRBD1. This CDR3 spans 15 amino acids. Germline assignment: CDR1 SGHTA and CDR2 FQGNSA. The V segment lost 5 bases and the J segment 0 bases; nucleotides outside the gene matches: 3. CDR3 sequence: CASSGGQANTGELFF. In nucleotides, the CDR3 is TGTGCCAGCAGCGGTGGACAGGCGAACACCGGGGAGCTGTTTTTT.

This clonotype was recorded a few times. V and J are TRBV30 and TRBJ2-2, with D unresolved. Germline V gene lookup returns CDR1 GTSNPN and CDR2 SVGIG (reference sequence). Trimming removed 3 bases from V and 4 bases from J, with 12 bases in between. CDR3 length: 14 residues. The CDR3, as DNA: TGTGCCTGGAGGCCGGCAATCGTCACCGGGGAGCTGTTTTTT. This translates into CAWRPAIVTGELFF.

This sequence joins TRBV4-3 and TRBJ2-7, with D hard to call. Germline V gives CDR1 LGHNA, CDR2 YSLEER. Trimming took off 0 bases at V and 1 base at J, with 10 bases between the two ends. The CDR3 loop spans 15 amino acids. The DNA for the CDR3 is TGCGCCAGCAGCCAAGATTCTTCAAGGTCCTACGAGCAGTACTTC. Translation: CASSQDSSRSYEQYF.